Listed below are T cell receptor beta chains from one sample, sequenced in a study of shared clonotypes between healthy human individuals. Using immunoSEQ multiplex PCR, the repertoire was profiled, and TCRdb retains in-frame clones only, with some absent. There are about 2.4 million clones in the sample; 93% occur only once, and 0.35% to 0.45% lies in the top ten. The source material was naive CD4+ T cells from PBMCs. Receptor source: a young man in good health. Some clones in this sample may be carry-over from other donors' samples. Both conserved end residues are part of each CDR3. Each record gives: V gene, D gene, clone size, J gene, CDR3 protein, CDR3 DNA. D genes are given only for firm matches. Some rows mark clone size as missing; the rest say once, few, many or name a class of expanded clone.

>TRBV5-4|TRBD1|NA|TRBJ2-3
CASSRTGSQKDTQYF
TGTGCCAGCAGCAGGACAGGGTCGCAGAAGGATACGCAGTATTTT
>TRBV11-2|NA|few|TRBJ2-1
CASSPYNEQFF
TGTGCCAGCAGCCCATACAATGAGCAGTTCTTC
>TRBV30|NA|few|TRBJ1-5
CAWSFGGGDQPQHF
TGTGCCTGGAGTTTCGGTGGGGGTGATCAGCCCCAGCATTTT
>TRBV27|NA|NA|TRBJ1-2
CASRAGKDYGYTF
TGTGCCAGCAGGGCAGGGAAAGACTATGGCTACACCTTC
>TRBV29-1|NA|NA|TRBJ2-3
CSVDRRGTDTQYF
TGCAGCGTAGACCGTCGGGGGACAGATACGCAGTATTTT
>TRBV27|NA|NA|TRBJ2-2
CASLPGLFF
TGTGCCAGCCTACCCGGCCTGTTTTTT
>TRBV6-1|TRBD1|NA|TRBJ2-5
CASSGQGQETQYF
TGTGCCAGCAGTGGACAGGGCCAAGAGACCCAGTACTTC
>TRBV6-1|TRBD2|once|TRBJ2-2
CASSAPGLAGSGELFF
TGTGCCAGCAGTGCACCGGGACTAGCGGGTAGCGGGGAGCTGTTTTTT
>TRBV28|NA|NA|TRBJ1-5
CASRPRDGTGAGDWVGNQPQHF
TGTGCCAGCAGACCCCGTGATGGAACGGGGGCAGGGGATTGGGTAGGCAATCAGCCCCAGCATTTT
>TRBV6-1|NA|once|TRBJ2-1
CATIWETGGEQFF
TGTGCCACGATATGGGAGACTGGGGGTGAGCAGTTCTTC
>TRBV6-5|NA|NA|TRBJ2-3
CASRGSPGTDTQYF
TGTGCCAGCAGGGGAAGCCCGGGCACAGATACGCAGTATTTT
>TRBV6-5|NA|NA|TRBJ1-5
CASSPRDGSNQPQHF
TGTGCCAGCAGCCCCCGGGACGGGAGCAATCAGCCCCAGCATTTT
>TRBV7-2|TRBD1|NA|TRBJ1-2
CASSLDRQYYGYTF
TGTGCCAGCAGCTTGGACAGGCAGTACTATGGCTACACCTTC
>TRBV6-4|NA|once|TRBJ1-1
CASSPGPNTEAFF
TGTGCCAGCAGCCCCGGGCCGAACACTGAAGCTTTCTTT
>TRBV5-1|TRBD1|NA|TRBJ2-7
CASSPDRGSGGTSYEQYF
TGCGCCAGCAGCCCAGACAGGGGCTCAGGGGGAACTTCCTACGAGCAGTACTTC
>TRBV29-1|NA|NA|TRBJ2-2
CSVEIRGELFF
TGCAGCGTTGAAATTCGCGGGGAGCTGTTTTTT
>TRBV9|NA|NA|TRBJ1-5
CASSEGQDQPQHF
TGTGCCAGCAGCGAAGGGCAGGATCAGCCCCAGCATTTT
>TRBV9|TRBD1|NA|TRBJ2-5
CASSLQRGQEETQYF
TGTGCCAGCAGCCTTCAAAGGGGACAGGAAGAGACCCAGTACTTC
>TRBV5-1|NA|NA|TRBJ2-6
CASSERFYSGANVLTF
TGCGCCAGCAGCGAGAGGTTCTACTCTGGGGCCAACGTCCTGACTTTC
>TRBV5-1|NA|NA|TRBJ2-3
CASRPLGVADTQYF
TGCGCCAGCCGTCCCCTCGGCGTCGCAGATACGCAGTATTTT
>TRBV9|NA|NA|TRBJ2-7
CASSGGLRGSYEQYF
TGTGCCAGCAGCGGAGGACTTAGGGGTTCCTACGAGCAGTACTTC
>TRBV28|NA|NA|TRBJ1-1
CASSFLMNTEAFF
TGTGCCAGCAGTTTCCTCATGAACACTGAAGCTTTCTTT
>TRBV14|NA|NA|TRBJ1-4
CASSSEYRGEKLFF
TGTGCCAGCAGCTCAGAGTACCGGGGTGAAAAACTGTTTTTT
>TRBV19|NA|NA|TRBJ2-1
CASSGGPGLAGSSYNEQFF
TGTGCCAGTTCCGGGGGCCCCGGGTTAGCGGGCAGCTCCTACAATGAGCAGTTCTTC
>TRBV5-1|NA|NA|TRBJ1-4
CASSPGQSLEKLFF
TGCGCCAGCAGCCCCGGACAGTCCCTTGAAAAACTGTTTTTT
>TRBV6-5|NA|NA|TRBJ1-3
CASSTFGAGNTIYF
TGTGCCAGCAGTACTTTCGGGGCTGGAAACACCATATATTTT
>TRBV5-4|NA|NA|TRBJ1-2
CASSPIGDYGYTF
TGTGCCAGCAGCCCGATAGGGGACTATGGCTACACCTTC
>TRBV11-2|TRBD2|NA|TRBJ2-2
CASSLLLAGNTGELFF
TGTGCCAGCAGCTTATTACTAGCGGGGAACACCGGGGAGCTGTTTTTT
>TRBV11-3|TRBD2|NA|TRBJ2-2
CARLIAGGHRGELFF
TGTGCCAGGTTGATAGCGGGAGGTCACCGCGGGGAGCTGTTTTTT
>TRBV2|NA|NA|TRBJ1-2
CASSETPYGYTF
TGTGCCAGCAGTGAAACCCCCTATGGCTACACCTTC
>TRBV9|NA|NA|TRBJ2-7
CASSPGASATYEQYF
TGTGCCAGCAGCCCAGGGGCTAGCGCAACCTACGAGCAGTACTTC
>TRBV7-3|TRBD2|NA|TRBJ2-2
CASSLTGGIIGELFF
TGTGCCAGCAGCTTAACCGGGGGGATAATCGGGGAGCTGTTTTTT
>TRBV19|TRBD2|NA|TRBJ2-7
CASSVHTGTSGKRSYEQYF
TGTGCCAGTAGTGTCCACACCGGGACTAGCGGAAAACGCTCCTACGAGCAGTACTTC
>TRBV28|TRBD2|NA|TRBJ2-3
CASRIPSGSTDTQYF
TGTGCCAGCAGGATCCCTAGCGGATCCACAGATACGCAGTATTTT
>TRBV15|NA|NA|TRBJ1-6
CATSRETLNSPLHF
TGTGCCACCAGCAGGGAGACACTTAATTCACCCCTCCACTTT
>TRBV5-1|NA|NA|TRBJ2-5
CASSKGDLSRETQYF
TGCGCCAGCAGTAAGGGGGATCTTTCCAGAGAGACCCAGTACTTC
>TRBV27|NA|NA|TRBJ2-1
CASRTQGSGNANEQFF
TGTGCCAGCAGGACACAGGGGAGCGGGAATGCTAATGAGCAGTTCTTC
>TRBV9|NA|NA|TRBJ1-6
CASRQDGSPLHF
TGTGCCAGCAGGCAAGACGGCTCACCCCTCCACTTT
>TRBV15|NA|once|TRBJ1-2
CATSRDLGAGRILNGYTF
TGTGCCACCAGCAGAGATCTTGGGGCAGGGAGAATTCTGAATGGCTACACCTTC
>TRBV2|NA|NA|TRBJ1-1
CASSRQSNTEAFF
TGTGCCAGCAGTCGTCAGTCTAACACTGAAGCTTTCTTT
>TRBV4-1|NA|NA|TRBJ2-7
CASSLSSGAPYEQYF
TGCGCCAGCAGCCTATCATCCGGGGCCCCCTACGAGCAGTACTTC
>TRBV28|TRBD1|NA|TRBJ2-3
CASIPGTGTRNTQYF
TGTGCCAGCATCCCCGGGACAGGGACACGGAATACGCAGTATTTT